What follows are 29 T cell receptor beta chains derived from one specimen sequenced in a study of human T cells and chemical hapten exposure. Via MiXCR, TCRdb re-called the RACE reads, giving one row per CDR3 protein. The table has around 92,000 distinct CDR3 sequences, about a tenth seen once. Time point noted: pre-sensitization, week 0. Treatment described: therapeutic diphenylcyclopropenone sensitization with weekly scalp DPC. Sequencing was performed on whole blood, taken in connection with sensitization to the hapten diphenylcyclopropenone (DPC). These receptors were obtained from a woman in her sixties or seventies with alopecia areata. Some clones in this sample may be carry-over from other donors' samples.

This clonotype was seen repeatedly, ten times or more. The chain is built from TRBV12-3 or TRBV12-4 and TRBJ1-2; D may be TRBD1 (6 bases). The CDR3 totals 14 residues. The ends were cut back, 0 bases at V and 4 bases at J, with 9 bases in the middle. The CDR3 coding sequence is TGTGCCAGCAGTTTAGCCAGGGGTTCCTATGGCTACACCTTC. It is translated as CASSLARGSYGYTF.

The V gene is TRBV7-6, the J gene TRBJ2-2; D is possibly TRBD2 (6 bases). CDR3 length: 16 amino acids. CDR1 and CDR2 from the germline V gene are SGHVS and FNYEAQ. CDR3 amino acids: CAVHGGNKSATGELFF. In nucleotides, the CDR3 is TGTGCAGTACACGGAGGGAATAAATCGGCCACCGGGGAGCTGTTTTTT.

This clonotype showed up many times. V usage is TRBV5-1 and J usage is TRBJ2-4; D is unresolved. This CDR3 is built from 12 residues. The V gene's germline CDR1 is SGHRS and CDR2 YFSETQ. Between the trimmed V and J ends, which lost 0 bases and 6 bases, there was a span of 4 bases. CDR3 DNA: TGCGCCAGCAGCTTGGGGGGAAACATTCAGTACTTC. Residues: CASSLGGNIQYF. Using reference TRBV5-1 and TRBJ2-4 for the parts outside the CDR3, the full variable domain is KAGVTQTPRYLIKTRGQQVTLSCSPISGHRSVSWYQQTPGQGLQFLFEYFSETQRNKGNFPGRFSGRQFSNSRSEMNVSTLELGDSALYLCASSLGGNIQYFGAGTRLSVL.

This clonotype has a count of ten or more. V is TRBV7-3 and J is TRBJ2-2, with D unresolved. Trimming shortened V by 8 bases and J by 3 bases, and 16 bases separated the two germline ends. This CDR3 has 15 residues. Per germline, CDR1 SGHTA and CDR2 FQGTGA. CDR3 sequence (DNA): TGTGCCAGCGGTCCAGACCCTCTGCACACCGGGGAGCTGTTTTTT. Its protein is CASGPDPLHTGELFF.

This clonotype was found a few times. The J gene is TRBJ1-6, the V gene TRBV18; possible D gene TRBD1, 5 bases. Germline assignment: CDR1 KGHSH and CDR2 LQKENI. The CDR3 length is 13 residues. With 4 bases removed from V and 11 bases from J, the gap between germline ends came to 12 bases. CDR3: CASSLRDPPPLHF. The CDR3 DNA reads TGTGCCAGCTCACTCAGGGACCCACCACCCCTCCACTTT.

Only a few counts were recorded for this clonotype. The gene calls are TRBV7-2 and TRBJ2-7; D call uncertain. The germline V and J ends were trimmed by 2 bases and 5 bases, with 13 bases remaining between them. Germline CDR1 is SGHTA and CDR2 is FQGNSA. The CDR3 is 14 amino acids. Here the CDR3 reads CASSLWVSENEQYF. DNA for the CDR3: TGTGCCAGCAGCTTATGGGTTAGTGAGAACGAGCAGTACTTC.

This clonotype was counted at least ten times. V is TRBV6-5 and J is TRBJ2-3; D is perhaps TRBD2 (6 bases). Germline CDR1 and CDR2: MNHEY and SVGAGI. V dropped 8 bases and J dropped 2 bases, with 26 bases sitting between them. The CDR3 is 18 amino acids. The CDR3 DNA reads as TGTGCCAGCGCTTCTGGAGGGAGTGGGACTGGATACACAGATACGCAGTATTTT. Its protein product is CASASGGSGTGYTDTQYF.

This clonotype was seen only a few times. The chain couples TRBV6-6 to TRBJ2-3; either TRBD1 or TRBD2 may fit D (6 bases each). The V and J ends lost 8 bases and 4 bases respectively, with 22 bases between them. This CDR3 has 16 amino acids. Germline V gene sequence: CDR1 MNHNY, CDR2 SVGAGI (reference sequence). This chain's CDR3 is CASLPEGTPYPDTQYF. The CDR3 DNA is TGTGCCAGCCTCCCGGAGGGGACACCTTATCCAGATACGCAGTATTTT.

This clonotype was seen at least ten times. The rearrangement uses TRBV3-1 and TRBJ2-1; possible D gene TRBD2, 5 bases. Germline V gene data show CDR1 as LGHDT and CDR2 as YNNKEL (reference sequence). This CDR3 contains 16 residues. The V end was cut by 0 bases, the J end by 1 base, with 10 bases between. The CDR3 is CASSQDRGLSYNEQFF. Written as DNA, the CDR3 is TGTGCCAGCAGCCAAGATCGAGGGTTGTCCTACAATGAGCAGTTCTTC.

The chain employs TRBV7-2 and TRBJ2-7, with D possibly being TRBD1 (5 bases). V was clipped by 5 bases and J by 2 bases, with 7 bases between them. Germline V gives CDR1 SGHTA, CDR2 FQGNSA. There are 12 residues in the CDR3. The CDR3 loop is CASSQQAYEQYF. The CDR3 DNA reads TGTGCCAGCAGCCAACAGGCCTACGAGCAGTACTTC.

The table lists this clonotype with many counts. The V gene is TRBV19, the J gene TRBJ1-2; maybe TRBD1 (6 bases). The CDR3 loop spans 13 amino acids. Germline V gene data show CDR1 as LNHDA and CDR2 as SQIVND (reference sequence). With 3 bases removed from V and 4 bases from J, the gap between germline ends came to 9 bases. CDR3 coding DNA: TGTGCCAGTAGTATCGCAGGGGCCTATGGCTACACCTTC. Amino acid sequence: CASSIAGAYGYTF.

The V and J genes are TRBV20-1 and TRBJ1-1; D is possibly TRBD1 (5 bases). Germline lookup yields CDR1 DFQATT and CDR2 SNEGSKA (reference sequence). This CDR3 is built from 14 residues. Deletions cut 1 base from V and 8 bases from J, with 17 bases between. In DNA, the CDR3 is TGCAGTGCTAGAGGGGGGGGGACTACAAGCGAAGCTTTCTTT. Protein sequence: CSARGGGTTSEAFF.

The rearrangement joins TRBV6-1 to TRBJ2-7; TRBD1 might be the D (6 bases). V gave up 6 bases and J gave up 0 bases, with 12 bases separating them. Germline CDR1 reads MNHNS; CDR2 reads SASEGT. The CDR3 has 14 amino acids. The CDR3 spells CASRPEQGSYEQYF. As DNA, the CDR3 is TGTGCCAGCAGGCCGGAACAGGGCTCCTACGAGCAGTACTTC.

A few counts support this clonotype. J is TRBJ1-2 and V is TRBV5-6; 7 bases are a match to TRBD1. Trimming at V came to 3 bases and at J to 8 bases, leaving 7 bases not matched to a gene. The CDR3 sequence is 13 residues long. Germline V lookup: CDR1 SGHDT, CDR2 YYEEEE. CDR3 sequence reads: CASSSRTGVGYTF. The CDR3 DNA follows: TGTGCCAGCAGCTCACGGACAGGCGTCGGCTACACCTTC.

This clonotype showed up many times. This chain connects TRBV18 to TRBJ2-3; the match to TRBD2 covers 7 bases. The CDR3 loop spans 15 amino acids. V lost 3 bases and J lost 6; bases outside the gene matches: 9. Germline lookup yields CDR1 KGHSH and CDR2 LQKENI. The CDR3 reads CASSPQEGTTDTQYF. CDR3 DNA: TGTGCCAGCTCACCCCAAGAAGGGACTACGGATACGCAGTATTTT.

The CDR3 sequence is CASSFTGTGGYGYTF. CDR3 in DNA: TGTGCCAGCAGCTTCACCGGGACAGGGGGCTATGGCTACACCTTC. The gene calls are TRBV7-3 and TRBJ1-2; 11 positions agree with TRBD1. CDR3 length: 15 residues. Losses at the gene ends were 3 bases for V and 4 bases for J; bases not matched to a gene: 4. Germline CDR1 and CDR2: SGHTA and FQGTGA.

This clonotype came up many times. The chain is built from TRBV14 and TRBJ1-4, with D unclear. CDR3 length equals 16 residues. Looked up from germline, CDR1 is SGHDN and CDR2 is FVKESK. Trimming shortened V by 4 bases and J by 8 bases, and 20 bases separated the two germline ends. The CDR3, as DNA: TGTGCCAGCAGCCTGGAGGGAGGAATTATACCGGAAAAACTGTTTTTT. Translated, it gives CASSLEGGIIPEKLFF.

This clonotype was counted between two and nine times. This chain uses TRBV10-3 with TRBJ2-1, with TRBD1 matching over 9 bases. CDR1 is ENHRY, CDR2 SYGVKD, per germline. Trimming cost V 6 bases and J 0 bases; bases outside gene matches: 3. This CDR3 is 15 amino acids long. CDR3 region: CAISEDRGSYNEQFF. The CDR3 bases are TGTGCCATCAGCGAGGACAGGGGCTCCTACAATGAGCAGTTCTTC.

The sample holds many counts of this clonotype. The J gene is TRBJ1-5, the V gene TRBV7-6; D is undetermined. The CDR3 has 13 residues. Trimming pared 4 bases from V and 3 bases from J, leaving 7 bases between. Germline V gene lookup returns CDR1 SGHVS and CDR2 FNYEAQ. For the CDR3, the DNA is TGTGCCAGCAGCTCATACTACAATCAGCCCCAGCATTTT. Translated, it gives CASSSYYNQPQHF.

Many counts were recorded for this clonotype. The rearrangement joins TRBV5-4 to TRBJ2-1, with a weak D call TRBD2 (6 bases). Per germline, CDR1 SGHNT and CDR2 YYREEE (reference sequence). Trimming cost V 4 bases and J 0 bases, with 14 bases left between them. This CDR3 has 16 residues. The chain's CDR3 is CASSPRGRSSYNEQFF. For the CDR3, the DNA is TGTGCCAGCAGCCCGCGTGGGAGGAGCTCCTACAATGAGCAGTTCTTC.

In nucleotides, the CDR3 is TGTGCCATCAGTGAGTCGTCTGAAGCTTTCTTT. As protein: CAISESSEAFF. The rearrangement uses TRBV10-3 and TRBJ1-1; D unresolved. The CDR3 spans 11 residues. In germline, CDR1 is ENHRY, CDR2 SYGVKD. Trimming left V 0 bases short and J 6 bases short, with 2 bases between.

This clonotype was recorded at least ten times. This chain uses TRBV13 with TRBJ1-4; D is unclear. Germline V lookup: CDR1 PRHDT, CDR2 FYEKMQ (reference sequence). The CDR3 loop spans 15 amino acids. V was shortened by 1 base and J by 13 bases, with 19 bases between the two germline ends. The CDR3 region is CASSLVSAPRSSLFF. The CDR3 region has the DNA TGTGCCAGCAGCTTAGTATCGGCACCCAGGAGCTCACTGTTTTTT.

This clonotype was seen repeatedly, ten times or more. The V and J genes are TRBV15 and TRBJ2-1; the match to TRBD2 covers 10 bases. The CDR3 contains 16 residues. Germline CDR1 and CDR2: LNHNV and YYDKDF (reference sequence). Unmatched junction bases numbered 13, after V lost 2 bases and J lost 12 bases. CDR3 region: CATSRSSSGGESRQFF. The DNA for the CDR3 is TGTGCCACCAGCAGATCCTCTAGCGGGGGCGAATCGAGGCAGTTCTTC. Variable domain in full (rest from reference TRBV15 and TRBJ2-1): DAMVIQNPRYQVTQFGKPVTLSCSQTLNHNVMYWYQQKSSQAPKLLFHYYDKDFNNEADTPDNFQSRRPNTSFCFLDIRSPGLGDTAMYLCATSRSSSGGESRQFFGPGTRLTVL.

The chain recombines TRBV4-1 with TRBJ1-2; D is possibly TRBD1 (5 bases). CDR1 and CDR2 (germline): MGHRA, YSYEKL. The CDR3 length is 15 residues. Trimming cost V 4 bases and J 1 base, with 13 bases left between them. For the CDR3, the DNA is TGCGCCAGCAGCCCCAGAGCAGGGATTAACTATGGCTACACCTTC. Its translation: CASSPRAGINYGYTF.

A note on this clonotype: This may stem from a read error, because a much larger clone lies one nucleotide away. The CDR3 bases are TGTGCCAGCAGTGAAGGGGGACAGTCCTTTAGCAATCAGTCCCAGCATTTT. Its protein product is CASSEGGQSFSNQSQHF. The V call is TRBV6-1, the J call TRBJ1-5, with TRBD1 matching over 7 bases. The CDR3 consists of 17 residues. Germline assignment: CDR1 MNHNS and CDR2 SASEGT.

This chain links TRBV6-5 with TRBJ2-3, with D possibly TRBD1 on 5 matching bases. The V gene lost 5 bases and the J gene lost 2 bases, with 14 bases spanning the gap. CDR1 MNHEY and CDR2 SVGAGI come from the germline V gene. The CDR3 spans 15 residues. CDR3 protein: CASSRLQGNTDTQYF. The CDR3 nucleotides read TGTGCCAGCAGTCGTCTCCAGGGAAACACAGATACGCAGTATTTT.

In this sample, this clonotype turned up many times. V is TRBV29-1 and J is TRBJ1-1; D is unclear. CDR1 and CDR2 from the germline V gene are SQVTM and ANQGSEA. The ends were cut back, 4 bases at V and 2 bases at J, with 14 bases in the middle. CDR3 length: 14 residues. The CDR3 bases are TGCAGCGTTGCCCATAACCGGGCCAACACTGAAGCTTTCTTT. It yields the protein CSVAHNRANTEAFF.

This clonotype showed up just a few times. This chain joins TRBV7-9 and TRBJ2-3; 9 bases are shared with TRBD2. From germline, CDR1 is SEHNR and CDR2 FQNEAQ (reference sequence). CDR3 length: 16 residues. The J segment lost 2 bases and the V segment lost 0 bases, leaving 3 bases of the junction unmatched. The CDR3 reads CASSLAASGNTDTQYF. Here the CDR3 DNA reads TGTGCCAGCAGCTTAGCGGCTAGCGGGAACACAGATACGCAGTATTTT.

Many counts were recorded for this clonotype. The CDR3 loop reads CSVVVGWEGDEQYF. CDR3 DNA sequence: TGCAGCGTTGTGGTAGGGTGGGAAGGCGACGAGCAGTACTTC. The gene calls are TRBV29-1 and TRBJ2-7; D remains unclear. CDR1 SQVTM and CDR2 ANQGSEA come from the germline V gene. The CDR3 loop spans 14 amino acids. V gave up 4 bases and J gave up 5 bases, with 18 bases separating them.